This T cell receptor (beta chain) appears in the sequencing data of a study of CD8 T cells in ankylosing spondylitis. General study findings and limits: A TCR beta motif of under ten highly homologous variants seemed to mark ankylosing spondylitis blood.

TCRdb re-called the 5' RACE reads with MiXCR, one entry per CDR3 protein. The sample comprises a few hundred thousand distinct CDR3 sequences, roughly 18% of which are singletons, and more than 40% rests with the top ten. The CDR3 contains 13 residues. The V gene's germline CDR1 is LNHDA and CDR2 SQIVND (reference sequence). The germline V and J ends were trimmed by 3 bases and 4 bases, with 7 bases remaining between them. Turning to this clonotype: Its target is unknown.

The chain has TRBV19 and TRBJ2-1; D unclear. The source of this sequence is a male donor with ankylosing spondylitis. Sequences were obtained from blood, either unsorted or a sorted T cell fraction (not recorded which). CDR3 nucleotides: TGTGCCAGTAGTATTAATGAGTACAATGAGCAGTTCTTC. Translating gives CASSINEYNEQFF. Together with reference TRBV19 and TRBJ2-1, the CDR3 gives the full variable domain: DGGITQSPKYLFRKEGQNVTLSCEQNLNHDAMYWYRQDPGQGLRLIYYSQIVNDFQKGDIAEGYSVSREKKESFPLTVTSAQKNPTAFYLCASSINEYNEQFFGPGTRLTVL.